This T cell receptor beta chain derives from a study of OX40 agonist ivuxolimab in advanced cancers. Using immunoSEQ multiplex PCR, the repertoire was profiled, and TCRdb retains in-frame clones only, with some absent. Of fewer than 95,000 clones listed, 84% are singletons. Study observations and caveats: CD8+ T cells were the subset that, on average, had more expanded clones than CD4+.

CDR3 size: 14 residues. The germline V gene has CDR1 SQVTM and CDR2 ANQGSEA. V was pared by 6 bases and J by 8 bases, with 22 bases between. As regards this clone: Its antigen is not known.

The TCR was taken from an adult with an advanced solid tumor such as melanoma, head and neck, liver or kidney cancer. The sequenced sample was CD4+ or CD8+ T cells sorted from blood, obtained in a trial of the OX40 agonist ivuxolimab. The V call is TRBV29-1, the J call TRBJ1-2, with D possibly being TRBD1 (5 bases). CDR3 bases: TGCAGCGTGGACACGGGGTGGGGATCGGAGGGCTACACCTTC. This sequence encodes CSVDTGWGSEGYTF.